This TCR beta chain derives from a study of beta chain features in type 1 diabetes. Study background: Patients looked much like healthy donors when it came to age, gender and cell yields.

Findings of the study overall: Patients with Type 1 diabetes showed moderately but significantly shorter TCRB CDR3s in all four CD4+ subsets. Insertions at VDJ junctions were less frequent in type 1 diabetes patients. These patients also deleted more nucleotides at the same junctions.

This clone was observed a handful of times. Its antigen is undetermined. Germline V CDR1 and CDR2: SQVTM, ANQGSEA. Losses at the gene ends were 6 bases for V and 4 bases for J; bases not matched to a gene: 6. CDR3 size: 13 residues. The isolated RNA, all of it, was reverse transcribed, so expressed TCRB transcripts were what got sequenced. The method was immunoSEQ multiplex PCR; TCRdb's version includes in-frame clones alone and lacks a portion of them. The sample carries roughly 140,000 clones, roughly 11% recorded once. V and J are TRBV29-1 and TRBJ1-5; 7 positions agree with TRBD1. The sample taken for sequencing was central memory CD4+ T cells from blood. The source of this sequence is a man between 18 and 29 years old in good health. The CDR3 bases are TGCAGCGTACTGACAGGGCGGAATCAGCCCCAGCATTTT. Translation: CSVLTGRNQPQHF.